This entry lists 24 T cell receptor beta chains sequenced from one sample in a study of blood T cells in healthy people across ages. The second PCR ran roughly 7 to 12 cycles with a sample-barcoded 5' primer and J-beta primers. TCRdb analysed the 5' RACE reads with MiXCR anew, one entry per CDR3 protein. The table shows roughly 1.7 million distinct CDR3 sequences, with roughly 32% occurring only once. Sequenced sample: blood. All receptors come from a young woman in good health.

The rearrangement uses TRBV4-2 and TRBJ2-2; D is possibly TRBD2 (5 bases). Trimming took off 0 bases at V and 7 bases at J, with 12 bases between the two ends. CDR1 is LGHNA and CDR2 is YNFKEQ in the germline V gene. The CDR3 length is 15 residues. The CDR3 DNA follows: TGTGCCAGCAGCCAAGATGTAGCCAGCGGCGGGGAGCTGTTTTTT. Translating it yields CASSQDVASGGELFF.

V and J are TRBV10-2 and TRBJ1-5; D not certain. In germline, CDR1 is WSHSY, CDR2 SAAADI. The CDR3 is 14 residues long. The germline V and J ends were trimmed by 4 bases and 0 bases, with 7 bases remaining between them. The chain's CDR3 is CASSAEYSNQPQHF. The CDR3 nucleotides are TGCGCCAGCAGTGCAGAGTATAGCAATCAGCCCCAGCATTTT.

This rearrangement joins TRBV10-3 to TRBJ2-7; TRBD2 aligns across 7 bases. The V segment lost 8 bases and the J segment 4 bases; nucleotides outside the gene matches: 11. Germline V gives CDR1 ENHRY, CDR2 SYGVKD. The CDR3 spans 14 residues. CDR3 loop: CAIGPAGDKYEQYF. The CDR3 nucleotides read TGTGCCATCGGGCCGGCGGGGGATAAGTACGAGCAGTACTTC.

This clonotype was seen at least ten times. The chain is built from TRBV29-1 and TRBJ2-7; possibly TRBD2 for D (7 bases). The V end was cut by 7 bases, the J end by 0 bases, with 16 bases between. CDR1 and CDR2 (germline): SQVTM, ANQGSEA. There are 14 residues in the CDR3. CDR3 DNA sequence: TGCAGCGCCGGGGGAGGGGGGAGCTCCTACGAGCAGTACTTC. It yields the protein CSAGGGGSSYEQYF.

In its sample, this clonotype was seen many times. This rearrangement joins TRBV10-3 to TRBJ2-5; a weak D match, TRBD2 (6 bases). Germline V gives CDR1 ENHRY, CDR2 SYGVKD. Between the trimmed V and J ends, which lost 8 bases and 2 bases, there was a span of 12 bases. This CDR3 spans 13 amino acids. CDR3 bases: TGTGCCATCTTGAGGGAGGATCAAGAGACCCAGTACTTC. Its translation: CAILREDQETQYF.

This chain uses TRBV7-2 with TRBJ2-5; 8 nucleotides match TRBD2. The CDR3 contains 16 residues. V trimming: 7 bases; J trimming: 7 bases; junction bases outside the gene matches: 17. Germline CDR1 reads SGHTA; CDR2 reads FQGNSA. DNA for the CDR3: TGTGCCAGCAACCAGAGGCGACCAGCGGGGGAAGGGACCCAGTACTTC. Amino acids: CASNQRRPAGEGTQYF.

There are a few counts of this clonotype. The rearrangement uses TRBV10-3 and TRBJ2-4; TRBD1 matches 7 bases. V lost 4 bases to trimming and J lost 7 bases; unmatched junction nucleotides: 4. The length of the CDR3 is 13 residues. Per the germline V gene, CDR1 is ENHRY and CDR2 is SYGVKD. As DNA, the CDR3 is TGTGCCATCAGTGGGGAGACAGGGAACATTCAGTACTTC. This encodes CAISGETGNIQYF.

This chain connects TRBV20-1 to TRBJ2-1; 8 bases are a match to TRBD2. V trimming: 3 bases; J trimming: 4 bases; junction bases outside the gene matches: 11. Per the germline V gene, CDR1 is DFQATT and CDR2 is SNEGSKA (reference sequence). The CDR3 runs 16 residues. This chain's CDR3 is CSARGPGRGVYNEQFF. The CDR3 nucleotides are TGCAGTGCTAGGGGCCCAGGGCGGGGGGTGTACAATGAGCAGTTCTTC.

This clonotype was seen a few times. The chain recombines TRBV29-1 with TRBJ2-2; TRBD2 aligns across 7 bases. The CDR3 has 14 amino acids. V gave up 6 bases and J gave up 4 bases; unmatched junction bases: 8. Germline V gene lookup returns CDR1 SQVTM and CDR2 ANQGSEA. As DNA, the CDR3 is TGCAGCGTGGCGGGAGTACCACTCACCGGGGAGCTGTTTTTT. The encoded protein is CSVAGVPLTGELFF.

The J gene is TRBJ1-2, the V gene TRBV4-1; D might be TRBD1 (6 bases). This CDR3 spans 16 amino acids. The germline V gene encodes CDR1 MGHRA and CDR2 YSYEKL. V lost 3 bases to trimming and J lost 3 bases, with 17 bases between them. The CDR3 coding sequence is TGCGCCAGCAGCCACCCTGGACAGACGTTCGACTATGGCTACACCTTC. Encoded protein: CASSHPGQTFDYGYTF.

The chain uses TRBV3-1 and TRBJ2-7, with D perhaps matching TRBD2 (6 bases). From germline, CDR1 is LGHDT and CDR2 YNNKEL (reference sequence). V shed 4 bases and J shed 4 bases, with 11 bases lying between them. The CDR3 length is 13 residues. CDR3 sequence (DNA): TGTGCCAGCAGCCCCCGACGGGGGTACGAGCAGTACTTC. Amino acid sequence: CASSPRRGYEQYF.

This clonotype was observed a handful of times. The V call is TRBV3-1, the J call TRBJ1-2, with D perhaps TRBD1 (6 bases). Germline CDR1 is LGHDT and CDR2 is YNNKEL (reference sequence). The V end lost 4 bases, the J end lost 3 bases, and 12 bases lay between the germline ends. This CDR3 comprises 14 residues. The CDR3: CASSPPGHHYGYTF. In DNA form, the CDR3 reads TGTGCCAGCAGCCCACCGGGACACCACTATGGCTACACCTTC.

This chain connects TRBV12-3 or TRBV12-4 to TRBJ2-7; 8 bases are a match to TRBD2. Trimming cost V 6 bases and J 5 bases; bases outside gene matches: 6. The CDR3 covers 13 residues. CDR3 sequence: CASSRGGTDEQYF. CDR3 DNA sequence: TGTGCCAGCAGCCGGGGGGGGACGGACGAGCAGTACTTC.

This clonotype has ten or more counts. The chain combines TRBV29-1 with TRBJ2-7; unclear D gene. The CDR3 runs to 14 residues. Germline-derived CDR1 and CDR2 are SQVTM and ANQGSEA. Trimming took 0 bases from V and 2 from J, leaving 11 bases between them. CDR3 sequence (DNA): TGCAGCGTTGAAGATCCCCAGGTACCCTACGAGCAGTACTTC. This sequence encodes CSVEDPQVPYEQYF.

The sample holds a few counts of this clonotype. This rearrangement joins TRBV7-3 to TRBJ2-7; 10 nucleotides align to TRBD2. In germline, CDR1 is SGHTA, CDR2 FQGTGA. Trimming at V came to 4 bases and at J to 4 bases, leaving 7 bases not matched to a gene. There are 15 residues in the CDR3. In DNA form, the CDR3 reads TGTGCCAGCAGCTCGCTAGCGGGAGAGGGATACGAGCAGTACTTC. It encodes CASSSLAGEGYEQYF.

This clonotype showed up just a few times. This chain uses TRBV4-2 with TRBJ2-5; TRBD1 might be the D (7 bases). Deletions cut 3 bases from V and 0 bases from J, with 26 bases between. CDR1 and CDR2 (germline): LGHNA, YNFKEQ. This CDR3 region has 20 residues. CDR3 residues: CASSQIGDRFSGGHQETQYF. DNA of the CDR3: TGTGCCAGCAGCCAGATTGGGGACAGATTTAGCGGAGGTCACCAAGAGACCCAGTACTTC.

The V and J genes are TRBV7-9 and TRBJ2-5; D possibly matches TRBD1 or TRBD2 (6 bases each). The V gene's germline CDR1 is SEHNR and CDR2 FQNEAQ (reference sequence). The CDR3 length is 18 residues. V was clipped by 5 bases and J by 2 bases, with 24 bases between them. The CDR3: CASSVPLGEGGRQETQYF. CDR3 DNA sequence: TGTGCCAGCAGCGTACCTCTGGGCGAGGGGGGAAGACAAGAGACCCAGTACTTC.

As for this clonotype: The junction and the germline gene differ at one end; a read error may be behind it. The chain employs TRBV5-1 and TRBJ2-5; D not certain. The better agreement between TRBJ2-7 and the DNA end casts doubt on the J call. In germline, CDR1 is SGHRS, CDR2 YFSETQ. The CDR3 has 13 residues. The CDR3, as DNA: TGCGCCAGCAGCTTAAGCAGGTCCTGCGAGCAGTACTTC. Amino acid sequence: CASSLSRSCEQYF.

A few counts support this clonotype. The chain recombines TRBV13 with TRBJ1-4; 10 bases are shared with TRBD1. The junction had 3 bases not matched to a gene; V was cut back by 0 bases and J by 8 bases. Per the germline V gene, CDR1 is PRHDT and CDR2 is FYEKMQ (reference sequence). This CDR3 comprises 15 residues. The CDR3 spells CASSLGGQGVEKLFF. CDR3 nucleotide sequence: TGTGCCAGCAGCTTAGGTGGACAGGGGGTCGAAAAACTGTTTTTT. Full variable domain (rest looked up from reference TRBV13 and TRBJ1-4): AAGVIQSPRHLIKEKRETATLKCYPIPRHDTVYWYQQGPGQDPQFLISFYEKMQSDKGSIPDRFSAQQFSDYHSELNMSSLELGDSALYFCASSLGGQGVEKLFFGSGTQLSVL.

Ten or more counts support this clonotype. The chain carries TRBV6-6 and TRBJ2-7; TRBD1 agrees at 7 bases. Germline assignment: CDR1 MNHNY and CDR2 SVGAGI (reference sequence). The CDR3 covers 13 residues. V lost 5 bases and J lost 3; bases outside the gene matches: 4. CDR3 amino acids: CASSRQGDYEQYF. The CDR3 DNA reads as TGTGCCAGCAGTCGACAGGGAGACTACGAGCAGTACTTC.

Remarks on this clonotype: The junction departs from germline at one end; a sequencing error may be responsible. The chain has TRBV29-1 and TRBJ1-5; TRBD1 matches at 7 bases. Germline CDR1 SQVTM, CDR2 ANQGSEA. The CDR3 is 13 amino acids. CDR3 protein: CSAAPGQNQPQHF. CDR3 coding DNA: TGCAGCGCTGCTCCGGGACAGAATCAACCCCAGCATTTT.

The chain combines TRBV9 with TRBJ1-1; D not resolved. The germline CDR1 and CDR2 sequences are SGDLS and YYNGEE. V gave up 0 bases and J gave up 1 base, with 13 bases separating them. This CDR3 contains 16 residues. The CDR3 nucleotides read TGTGCCAGCAGCGTAGCGGCAGGAGCACCGAACACTGAAGCTTTCTTT. Its protein is CASSVAAGAPNTEAFF. Supplemented by reference TRBV9 and TRBJ1-1, the full variable domain reads DSGVTQTPKHLITATGQRVTLRCSPRSGDLSVYWYQQSLDQGLQFLIQYYNGEERAKGNILERFSAQQFPDLHSELNLSSLELGDSALYFCASSVAAGAPNTEAFFGQGTRLTVV.

J is TRBJ2-7 and V is TRBV2; unclear D gene. Germline CDR1 SNHLY, CDR2 FYNNEI. Between the trimmed V and J ends, which lost 3 bases and 4 bases, there was a span of 10 bases. This CDR3 contains 13 residues. CDR3 DNA sequence: TGTGCCAGCAGTGATCTTGGATCTTACGAGCAGTACTTC. Its translation is CASSDLGSYEQYF.

This rearrangement joins TRBV12-3 or TRBV12-4 to TRBJ2-3; TRBD1 or TRBD2 may be the D gene (5 bases each). CDR3 length equals 16 residues. Trimming removed 7 bases from V and 2 bases from J, with 19 bases in between. The chain's CDR3 is CASNLSRWGTTDTQYF. The CDR3 region has the DNA TGTGCCAGCAACTTAAGTCGGTGGGGGACCACAGATACGCAGTATTTT.